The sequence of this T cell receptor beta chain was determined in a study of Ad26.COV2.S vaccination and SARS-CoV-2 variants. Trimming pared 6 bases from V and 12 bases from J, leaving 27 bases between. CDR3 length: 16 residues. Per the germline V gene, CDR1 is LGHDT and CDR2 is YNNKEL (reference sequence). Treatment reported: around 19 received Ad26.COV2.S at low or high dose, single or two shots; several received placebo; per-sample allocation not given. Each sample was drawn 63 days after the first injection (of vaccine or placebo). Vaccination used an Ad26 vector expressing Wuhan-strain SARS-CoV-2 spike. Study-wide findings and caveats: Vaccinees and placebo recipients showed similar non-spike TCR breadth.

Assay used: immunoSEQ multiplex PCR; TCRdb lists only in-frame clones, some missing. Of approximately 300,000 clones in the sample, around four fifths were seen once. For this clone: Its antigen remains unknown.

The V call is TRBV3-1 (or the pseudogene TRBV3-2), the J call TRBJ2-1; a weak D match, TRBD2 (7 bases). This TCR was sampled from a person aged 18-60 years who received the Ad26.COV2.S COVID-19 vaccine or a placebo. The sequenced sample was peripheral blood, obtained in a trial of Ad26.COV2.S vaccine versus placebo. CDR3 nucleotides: TGTGCCAGCAGTCCTCTTCGGAGGGGGGGGGTCATAGTGCAGTTCTTC. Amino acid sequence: CASSPLRRGGVIVQFF.